One TCR beta chain is described in this entry. No antigen is known for it. These data are taken from a study of cytomegalovirus exposure and HLA in healthy donors. Study-level results: Cytomegalovirus-associated TCR beta chains were listed, numbering 150 to 200.

Looked up from germline, CDR1 is MDHEN and CDR2 is SYDVKM. CDR3 length: 14 residues. Trimming removed 6 bases from V and 8 bases from J; junction bases left unmatched: 5. The data were produced by immunoSEQ multiplex PCR, yet TCRdb's version contains in-frame clones alone and is incomplete. The sample holds over 200,000 clones, nearly 90% seen once. This receptor was taken from a woman aged 18-29 years in good health and CMV-seronegative. V is TRBV28 and J is TRBJ2-1; 12 bases match TRBD1. The specimen was PBMCs. The CDR3 protein is CASRGTGGKYEQFF. The CDR3 DNA is TGTGCCAGCAGAGGGACAGGGGGCAAATATGAGCAGTTCTTC.